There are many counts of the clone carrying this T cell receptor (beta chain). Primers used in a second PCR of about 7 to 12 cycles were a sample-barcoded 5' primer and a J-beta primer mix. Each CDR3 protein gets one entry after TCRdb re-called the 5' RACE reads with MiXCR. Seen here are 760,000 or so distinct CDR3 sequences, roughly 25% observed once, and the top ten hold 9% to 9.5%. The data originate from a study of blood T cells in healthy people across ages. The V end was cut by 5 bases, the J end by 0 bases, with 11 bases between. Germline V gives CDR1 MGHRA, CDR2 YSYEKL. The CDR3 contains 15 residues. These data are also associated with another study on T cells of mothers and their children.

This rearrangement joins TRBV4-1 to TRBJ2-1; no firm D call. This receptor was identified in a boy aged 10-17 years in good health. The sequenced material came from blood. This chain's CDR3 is CASSSSRSSYNEQFF. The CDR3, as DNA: TGCGCCAGCAGCTCCAGCAGGAGCTCCTACAATGAGCAGTTCTTC.